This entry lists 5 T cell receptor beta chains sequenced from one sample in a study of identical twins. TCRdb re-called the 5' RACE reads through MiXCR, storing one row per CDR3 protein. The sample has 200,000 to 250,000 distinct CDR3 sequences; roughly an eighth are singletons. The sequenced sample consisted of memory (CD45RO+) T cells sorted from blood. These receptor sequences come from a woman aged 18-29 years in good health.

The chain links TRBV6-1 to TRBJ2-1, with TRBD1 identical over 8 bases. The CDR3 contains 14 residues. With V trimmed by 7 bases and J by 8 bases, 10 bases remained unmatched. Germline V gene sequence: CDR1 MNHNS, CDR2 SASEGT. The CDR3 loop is CASTSGDRRHEQFF. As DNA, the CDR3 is TGTGCCAGCACCTCGGGGGACAGGAGGCATGAGCAGTTCTTC.

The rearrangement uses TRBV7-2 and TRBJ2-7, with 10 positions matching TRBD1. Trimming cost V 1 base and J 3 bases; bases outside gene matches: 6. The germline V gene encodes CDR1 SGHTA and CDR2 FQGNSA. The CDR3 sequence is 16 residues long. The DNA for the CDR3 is TGTGCCAGCAGCTTAGGACAGGGGGCGGGTGGCTACGAGCAGTACTTC. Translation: CASSLGQGAGGYEQYF.

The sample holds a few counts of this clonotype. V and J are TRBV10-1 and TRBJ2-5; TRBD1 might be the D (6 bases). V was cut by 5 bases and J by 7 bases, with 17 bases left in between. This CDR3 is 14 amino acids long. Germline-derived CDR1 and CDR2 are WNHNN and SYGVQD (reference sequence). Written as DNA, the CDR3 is TGCGCCAGCAGTTCTGAAACCGCGACAGGGACCCAGTACTTC. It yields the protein CASSSETATGTQYF.

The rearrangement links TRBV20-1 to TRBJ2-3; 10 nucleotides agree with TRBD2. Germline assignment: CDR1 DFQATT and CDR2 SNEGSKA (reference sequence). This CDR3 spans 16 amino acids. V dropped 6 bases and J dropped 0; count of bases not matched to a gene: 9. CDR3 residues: CSARKGLASSTDTQYF. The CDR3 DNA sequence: TGCAGTGCGAGGAAGGGACTAGCGTCGAGCACAGATACGCAGTATTTT.

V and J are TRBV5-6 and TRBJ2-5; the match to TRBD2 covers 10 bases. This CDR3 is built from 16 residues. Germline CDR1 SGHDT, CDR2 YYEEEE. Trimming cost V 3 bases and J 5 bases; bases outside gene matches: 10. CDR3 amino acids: CASSWGALAGSETQYF. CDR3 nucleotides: TGTGCCAGCAGCTGGGGGGCACTAGCGGGGAGTGAGACCCAGTACTTC.